Each of the 27 T cell receptor beta chains below was sequenced from the same sample in a study of CD4 T cells in relation to SARS-CoV-2 and coronaviruses. Before the COVID-19 pandemic, during about 2011-2019, CD4+ T cells were taken from unexposed donors. TCRdb keeps only in-frame clones here, not all; method: immunoSEQ multiplex PCR. The sample has roughly 61,000 clones; roughly 89% are singletons. Sequenced: memory CD4+ T cells from PBMCs. The receptors come from a human donor in good health.

This clone appeared once. The CDR3 protein is CAWSVGAREEKLFF. In DNA, the CDR3 is TGTGCCTGGAGCGTGGGGGCTAGGGAGGAAAAACTGTTTTTT. The chain employs TRBV30 and TRBJ1-4; a weak D match, TRBD1 (6 bases). The V end lost 3 bases, the J end lost 8 bases, and 16 bases lay between the germline ends. Germline V gene data show CDR1 as GTSNPN and CDR2 as SVGIG (reference sequence). This CDR3 comprises 14 residues.

This clone has just a few counts. The chain joins TRBV25-1 to TRBJ1-5; TRBD1 is a possible D gene (5 bases). CDR1 is MGHDK, CDR2 SYGVNS, per germline. The length of the CDR3 is 14 residues. The V gene lost 4 bases and the J gene lost 3 bases, with 10 bases spanning the gap. The CDR3 bases are TGTGCCAGCAGTGTTCGGGGCTCCAATCAGCCCCAGCATTTT. As protein: CASSVRGSNQPQHF. The full variable domain, rest sourced from reference TRBV25-1 and TRBJ1-5, is EADIYQTPRYLVIGTGKKITLECSQTMGHDKMYWYQQDPGMELHLIHYSYGVNSTEKGDLSSESTVSRIRTEHFPLTLESARPSHTSQYLCASSVRGSNQPQHFGDGTRLSIL.

The chain carries TRBV5-4 and TRBJ2-5; D uncertain. Germline V gives CDR1 SGHNT, CDR2 YYREEE (reference sequence). Trimming shortened V by 4 bases and J by 3 bases, and 10 bases separated the two germline ends. The CDR3 extends over 13 amino acids. CDR3 DNA sequence: TGTGCCAGCAGCCCACAGTTTGAAGAGACCCAGTACTTC. It is translated as CASSPQFEETQYF. The variable domain in full, completed from reference TRBV5-4 and TRBJ2-5, reads ETGVTQSPTHLIKTRGQQVTLRCSSQSGHNTVSWYQQALGQGPQFIFQYYREEENGRGNFPPRFSGLQFPNYSSELNVNALELDDSALYLCASSPQFEETQYFGPGTRLLVL.

V usage is TRBV29-1 and J usage is TRBJ2-3; tentatively, D is TRBD1 (5 bases). V was trimmed by 6 bases and J by 15 bases, leaving 22 bases between them. The CDR3 extends over 12 amino acids. Germline lookup yields CDR1 SQVTM and CDR2 ANQGSEA. CDR3 in amino acids: CSVENRTTGRYF. DNA for the CDR3: TGCAGCGTGGAAAACAGGACCACCGGCCGATATTTT.

V usage is TRBV4-2 and J usage is TRBJ1-4, with D hard to call. Trimming pared 5 bases from V and 7 bases from J, leaving 11 bases between. This CDR3 has 13 amino acids. Germline CDR1 LGHNA, CDR2 YNFKEQ. The chain's CDR3 is CASSGETSEKLFF. CDR3 in DNA: TGTGCCAGCAGCGGAGAGACGAGTGAAAAACTGTTTTTT.

The J gene is TRBJ2-3, the V gene TRBV21-1; TRBD2, the table's D call, lacks a check against the DNA. TRBV21-1 is a pseudogene. This CDR3 contains 16 residues. The CDR3 DNA reads as TGTGCCAGCCCGAGGTTGATCCCAGAGAGCACAGATACGCAGTATTTT. Its translation: CASPRLIPESTDTQYF.

The V gene is TRBV7-8, the J gene TRBJ2-1; D ambiguous. From germline, CDR1 is SGHVS and CDR2 FQNEAQ. V was shortened by 5 bases and J by 7 bases, with 6 bases between the two germline ends. The CDR3 contains 11 residues. In DNA form, the CDR3 reads TGTGCCAGCAGCCAAACAAATGAGCAGTTCTTC. The encoded protein is CASSQTNEQFF. The whole variable domain, filled in from reference TRBV7-8 and TRBJ2-1, reads GAGVSQSPRYKVAKRGQDVALRCDPISGHVSLFWYQQALGQGPEFLTYFQNEAQLDKSGLPSDRFFAERPEGSVSTLKIQRTQQEDSAVYLCASSQTNEQFFGPGTRLTVL.

The chain couples TRBV10-3 to TRBJ1-6, with 10 bases fitting TRBD1. The CDR3 sequence is 14 residues long. V was clipped by 6 bases and J by 7 bases; unmatched bases: 3. Germline assignment: CDR1 ENHRY and CDR2 SYGVKD. The CDR3 sequence is CAIRDRGTNSPLHF. The CDR3 DNA reads TGTGCCATCAGGGACAGGGGGACGAATTCACCCCTCCACTTT.

This clone has a single count. This rearrangement joins TRBV4-1 to TRBJ2-5; maybe TRBD2 (6 bases). The CDR3 runs to 15 residues. CDR1 is MGHRA and CDR2 is YSYEKL in the germline V gene. Trimming took off 2 bases at V and 2 bases at J, with 12 bases between the two ends. The CDR3 nucleotides read TGCGCCAGCAGCCAACAAATCCGGGGGCAAGAGACCCAGTACTTC. Amino acids: CASSQQIRGQETQYF.

This sequence joins TRBV7-9 and TRBJ2-1; D gene unclear. The CDR3 runs to 12 residues. Germline V gives CDR1 SEHNR, CDR2 FQNEAQ (reference sequence). Trimming took off 2 bases at V and 6 bases at J, with 5 bases between the two ends. The CDR3 bases are TGTGCCAGCAGCTTAATTACCAATGAGCAGTTCTTC. Amino acids: CASSLITNEQFF.

The chain employs TRBV6-5 and TRBJ2-7; D gene ambiguous. CDR1 and CDR2 from the germline V gene are MNHEY and SVGAGI. With 7 bases removed from V and 3 bases from J, the gap between germline ends came to 10 bases. The CDR3 covers 12 residues. The CDR3, as DNA: TGTGCCAGCACTGCGGCGCGCTACGAGCAGTACTTC. Its translation is CASTAARYEQYF.

This sequence joins TRBV28 and TRBJ2-4, with 8 nucleotides matching TRBD1. J lost 5 bases, V lost 7 bases, and 10 bases had no gene match. The CDR3 consists of 15 residues. Germline CDR1 MDHEN, CDR2 SYDVKM. The CDR3 DNA follows: TGTGCCAGCACCCTCCAGGACAGGGCCCAAAACATTCAGTACTTC. As protein: CASTLQDRAQNIQYF.

With regard to this clone: One end of the junction varies from germline; a read error may be responsible. The V and J genes are TRBV6-1 and TRBJ2-7; 14 bases are a match to TRBD2. The CDR3 is 15 amino acids. CDR1 is MNHNS, CDR2 SASEGT, per germline. In DNA form, the CDR3 reads TGTGCCAGCAGCGAAGGGACTAGCGGGAGCTACGAGCAGTACTTC. This gives the protein CASSEGTSGSYEQYF.

V gene TRBV28 combines with J gene TRBJ1-4; D not certain. This CDR3 comprises 14 residues. Germline V gene data show CDR1 as MDHEN and CDR2 as SYDVKM. Trimming left V 5 bases short and J 1 base short, with 8 bases between. The CDR3 DNA is TGTGCCAGCAGTCTTTTTGGAACTAATGAAAAACTGTTTTTT. Amino acids: CASSLFGTNEKLFF.

This chain joins TRBV3-1 (or the pseudogene TRBV3-2) and TRBJ2-7; D remains ambiguous. Germline CDR1 LGHDT, CDR2 YNNKEL (reference sequence). Trimming took 2 bases from V and 1 from J, leaving 15 bases between them. This CDR3 spans 16 amino acids. CDR3 sequence reads: CASSQPASVTSYEQYF. The CDR3 bases are TGTGCCAGCAGCCAACCCGCGTCGGTAACGTCCTACGAGCAGTACTTC.

The CDR3 sequence: CASRTQGRAYGYTF. CDR3 DNA sequence: TGTGCCAGCAGGACACAGGGAAGAGCCTATGGCTACACCTTC. The chain uses TRBV27 and TRBJ1-2; maybe TRBD1 (6 bases). This CDR3 is built from 14 residues. Germline V CDR1 and CDR2: MNHEY, SMNVEV (reference sequence). Trimming shortened V by 6 bases and J by 4 bases, and 15 bases separated the two germline ends.

The V and J genes are TRBV3-1 (or the pseudogene TRBV3-2) and TRBJ2-5, with D possibly being TRBD1 (5 bases). The V and J ends lost 0 bases and 0 bases respectively, with 14 bases between them. The CDR3 extends over 17 amino acids. CDR1 is LGHDT and CDR2 is YNNKEL in the germline V gene (reference sequence). The CDR3 nucleotides read TGTGCCAGCAGCCAAGATAGGGGCCGAAACCACCAAGAGACCCAGTACTTC. It encodes CASSQDRGRNHQETQYF.

V is TRBV11-2 and J is TRBJ1-2; D may be TRBD1 (5 bases). Deletions cut 3 bases from V and 2 bases from J, with 13 bases between. The CDR3 is 15 amino acids. CDR1 is SGHAT and CDR2 is FQNNGV in the germline V gene. The CDR3 here is CASSFDRSSNYGYTF. In DNA, the CDR3 is TGTGCCAGCAGCTTCGACAGATCTAGCAACTATGGCTACACCTTC.

This chain uses TRBV2 with TRBJ2-5; 12 positions agree with TRBD2. The CDR3 consists of 15 residues. V lost 6 bases, J lost 5 bases, and 7 bases stayed unmatched. Germline lookup yields CDR1 SNHLY and CDR2 FYNNEI. The CDR3 coding sequence is TGTGCCAGCAGCCTCGGACTAGCGGGACCGGAGACCCAGTACTTC. Residues: CASSLGLAGPETQYF.

This clone was observed a handful of times. The CDR3 protein is CASSFAGGDNQPQHF. In DNA, the CDR3 is TGTGCCAGCAGTTTCGCTGGGGGAGACAATCAGCCCCAGCATTTT. The chain is built from TRBV28 and TRBJ1-5; tentatively, D is TRBD1 (5 bases). V was shortened by 3 bases and J by 3 bases, with 12 bases between the two germline ends. Germline assignment: CDR1 MDHEN and CDR2 SYDVKM. This CDR3 region has 15 residues.

This chain links TRBV7-2 with TRBJ2-7; 11 bases align to TRBD2. CDR1 and CDR2 (germline): SGHTA, FQGNSA. Unmatched junction bases numbered 9, after V lost 2 bases and J lost 0 bases. The CDR3 covers 18 residues. DNA of the CDR3: TGTGCCAGCAGCTTAACGAGACTAGCGGGACTGAGCTCCTACGAGCAGTACTTC. Translating gives CASSLTRLAGLSSYEQYF.

The J gene is TRBJ1-2, the V gene TRBV7-9; D is unresolved. Germline lookup yields CDR1 SEHNR and CDR2 FQNEAQ (reference sequence). The CDR3 extends over 12 amino acids. This CDR3 reads CALGETNYGYTF. The CDR3 coding sequence is TGTGCTCTCGGGGAAACTAACTATGGCTACACCTTC.

The J gene is TRBJ1-5, the V gene TRBV10-3; D unclear. V was clipped by 8 bases and J by 0 bases, with 11 bases between them. Looked up from germline, CDR1 is ENHRY and CDR2 is SYGVKD. The CDR3 spans 14 residues. The CDR3 DNA reads TGTGCCATCGACGAATCGGGTAGCAATCAGCCCCAGCATTTT. This gives the protein CAIDESGSNQPQHF.

This clone was observed a handful of times. The V call is TRBV5-1, the J call TRBJ1-1; D unclear. The CDR3 spans 13 residues. Trimming shortened V by 1 base and J by 2 bases, and 6 bases separated the two germline ends. Germline V gives CDR1 SGHRS, CDR2 YFSETQ. The CDR3: CASSLTTNTEAFF. CDR3 sequence (DNA): TGCGCCAGCAGCTTGACAACCAACACTGAAGCTTTCTTT. Supplemented by reference TRBV5-1 and TRBJ1-1, the full variable domain reads KAGVTQTPRYLIKTRGQQVTLSCSPISGHRSVSWYQQTPGQGLQFLFEYFSETQRNKGNFPGRFSGRQFSNSRSEMNVSTLELGDSALYLCASSLTTNTEAFFGQGTRLTVV.

The chain joins TRBV5-1 to TRBJ1-1; D is possibly TRBD1 (5 bases). Germline V gene sequence: CDR1 SGHRS, CDR2 YFSETQ. Trimming took 3 bases from V and 4 from J, leaving 13 bases between them. The CDR3 consists of 14 residues. This CDR3 reads CASSSTARSTEAFF. The CDR3 DNA reads as TGCGCCAGCAGCTCGACAGCGAGAAGCACTGAAGCTTTCTTT.

V and J are TRBV4-1 and TRBJ2-7; 8 positions match TRBD2. CDR1 MGHRA and CDR2 YSYEKL come from the germline V gene. CDR3 length: 16 residues. Unmatched junction bases numbered 12, after V lost 1 base and J lost 7 bases. The CDR3 nucleotides are TGCGCCAGCAGCCAAGGCACAGCGGGAGATCGGAGGGAGCAGTACTTC. The encoded protein is CASSQGTAGDRREQYF.

The chain couples TRBV30 to TRBJ1-4, with a possible D match to TRBD1 (5 bases). The germline V gene encodes CDR1 GTSNPN and CDR2 SVGIG (reference sequence). This CDR3 region has 16 residues. V dropped 2 bases and J dropped 7 bases, with 20 bases sitting between them. In DNA, the CDR3 is TGTGCCTGGAGTAAAACGACAGTCCGGGTGACTGAAAAACTGTTTTTT. Its protein product is CAWSKTTVRVTEKLFF.